The clone carrying this T cell receptor (beta chain) was observed once. What it recognizes is unknown. The CDR3 consists of 13 residues. V was clipped by 4 bases and J by 0 bases, with 6 bases between them. Germline CDR1 is ENHRY and CDR2 is SYGVKD. Profiling relied on immunoSEQ multiplex PCR, and the TCRdb table lists in-frame clones only, not all of them. The repertoire consists of approximately 48,000 clones, with 80% occurring once and the leading ten covering about 3.9%. The data were obtained in a study of OX40 agonist ivuxolimab in advanced cancers. Study-wide context: Ivuxolimab is an agonistic anti-OX40 (CD134) antibody, and patients were treated with it. A mean age of roughly 62 years, range roughly 20 to 90, was recorded, and under 85% were male.

Whole-study findings and limits: Expanded peripheral T-cell antigen specificity went undetermined.

The receptor was derived from an adult with an advanced solid tumor such as melanoma, head and neck, liver or kidney cancer. The sample was CD4+ or CD8+ T cells sorted from blood, taken in a trial of the OX40 agonist ivuxolimab. The chain joins TRBV10-3 to TRBJ1-1; D remains ambiguous. The CDR3 sequence: CAISADMNTEAFF. The CDR3, as DNA: TGTGCCATCAGTGCAGACATGAACACTGAAGCTTTCTTT.